The clone carrying this T cell receptor beta chain occurred once. These data belong to a study of blood T cell repertoires in COVID-19. V was clipped by 2 bases and J by 14 bases, with 12 bases between them. The V gene's germline CDR1 is MNHEY and CDR2 SVGEGT. The CDR3 runs to 11 residues. Using immunoSEQ multiplex PCR, the repertoire was profiled, and TCRdb retains in-frame clones only, with some absent. The sample includes 200,000 to 250,000 clones, approximately 86% seen only once; the top ten take about 14%. This sequence joins TRBV6-2 or TRBV6-3 and TRBJ1-2; possibly TRBD1 for D (5 bases). Sequenced input: PBMCs or T cells enriched from blood (not recorded which). This clonotype originated in a woman aged 45-60 years with acute COVID-19. As DNA, the CDR3 is TGTGCCAGCAGTTACGAGGCAGGGAAGACCTTC. It specifies CASSYEAGKTF.